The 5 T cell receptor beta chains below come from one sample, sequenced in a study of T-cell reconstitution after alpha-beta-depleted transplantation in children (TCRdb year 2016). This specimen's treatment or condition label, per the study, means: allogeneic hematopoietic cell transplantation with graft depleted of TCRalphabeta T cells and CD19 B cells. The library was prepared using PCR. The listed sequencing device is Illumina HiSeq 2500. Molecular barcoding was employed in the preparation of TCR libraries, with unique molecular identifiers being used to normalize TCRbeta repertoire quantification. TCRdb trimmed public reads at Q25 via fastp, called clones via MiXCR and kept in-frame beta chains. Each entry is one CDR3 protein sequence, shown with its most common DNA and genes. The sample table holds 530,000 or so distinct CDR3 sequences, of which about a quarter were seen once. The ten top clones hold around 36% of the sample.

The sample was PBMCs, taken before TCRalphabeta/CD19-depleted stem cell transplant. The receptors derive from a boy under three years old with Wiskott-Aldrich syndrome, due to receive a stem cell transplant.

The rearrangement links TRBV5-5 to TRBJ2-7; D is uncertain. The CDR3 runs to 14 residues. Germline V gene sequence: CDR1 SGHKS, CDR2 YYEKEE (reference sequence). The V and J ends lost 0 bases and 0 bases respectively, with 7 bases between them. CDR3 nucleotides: TGTGCCAGCAGCTTGGAGGTACACTCCTACGAGCAGTACTTC. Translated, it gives CASSLEVHSYEQYF.

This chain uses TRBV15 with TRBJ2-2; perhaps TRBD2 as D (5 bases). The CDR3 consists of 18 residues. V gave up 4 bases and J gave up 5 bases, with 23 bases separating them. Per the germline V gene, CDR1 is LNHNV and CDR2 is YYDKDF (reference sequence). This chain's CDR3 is CATSTPPGSRLNTGELFF. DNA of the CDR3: TGTGCCACCAGCACCCCCCCGGGGTCTCGACTTAATACCGGGGAGCTGTTTTTT.

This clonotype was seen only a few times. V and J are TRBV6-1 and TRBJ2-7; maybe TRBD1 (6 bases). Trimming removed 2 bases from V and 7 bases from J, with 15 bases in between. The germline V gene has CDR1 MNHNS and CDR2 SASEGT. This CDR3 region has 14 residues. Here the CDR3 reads CASSEPTGPWEQYF. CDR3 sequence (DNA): TGTGCCAGCAGTGAACCGACAGGCCCTTGGGAGCAGTACTTC.

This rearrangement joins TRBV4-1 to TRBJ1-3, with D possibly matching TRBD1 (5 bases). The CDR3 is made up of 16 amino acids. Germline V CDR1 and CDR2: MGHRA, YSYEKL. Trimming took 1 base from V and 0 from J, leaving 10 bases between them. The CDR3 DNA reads TGCGCCAGCAGCCAAGGTCCAGGGCCCTCTGGAAACACCATATATTTT. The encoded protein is CASSQGPGPSGNTIYF.

The CDR3 DNA sequence: TGTGCCAGCAGTAAACCAGGGGTGAGCTCCTACAATGAGCAGTTCTTC. The encoded protein is CASSKPGVSSYNEQFF. The gene calls are TRBV6-2 or TRBV6-3 and TRBJ2-1; D is possibly TRBD1 (6 bases). In germline, CDR1 is MNHEY, CDR2 SVGEGT. Between the trimmed V and J ends, which lost 5 bases and 0 bases, there was a span of 14 bases. The CDR3 is 16 amino acids.